This T cell receptor beta chain emerged from a study of cytomegalovirus exposure and HLA in healthy donors. PCR amplification relied on 60 Vbeta primers (plus 13 Jbeta primers). Repertoires were generated with immunoSEQ multiplex PCR, while TCRdb's copy carries only in-frame clones and drops some. The profile shows around 130,000 clones, about 79% of them singletons. The TCR comes from a man aged 45-65 years in good health and CMV-seronegative. Input material: PBMCs.

CDR3 in DNA: TGCGCCAGCAGCTGGTCCGACAGCAACTATGGCTACACCTTC. This gives the protein CASSWSDSNYGYTF. V gene TRBV5-1 combines with J gene TRBJ1-2; D may be TRBD1 (5 bases). V shed 3 bases and J shed 2 bases, with 11 bases lying between them. The CDR3 consists of 14 residues. Germline V gives CDR1 SGHRS, CDR2 YFSETQ.